This T cell receptor (beta chain) was captured by sequencing in a study of blood T cell repertoires in COVID-19. This table comes from immunoSEQ multiplex PCR, and its TCRdb copy is limited to in-frame clones, with some not included. The sample lists about 200,000 clones, about 80% occurring once. Germline-derived CDR1 and CDR2 are MNHEY and SMNVEV (reference sequence). The length of the CDR3 is 15 residues. The ends lost 2 bases at V and 6 bases at J; junction bases unmatched: 5. This clonotype was obtained from a man aged 40-49 years who had recovered from COVID-19. This chain connects TRBV27 to TRBJ2-1; TRBD2 matches at 9 bases. The specimen was PBMCs or T cells enriched from blood (not recorded which). DNA for the CDR3: TGTGCCAGCAGTTTAAATAGCGGGGGTATCAATGAGCAGTTCTTC. It specifies CASSLNSGGINEQFF.